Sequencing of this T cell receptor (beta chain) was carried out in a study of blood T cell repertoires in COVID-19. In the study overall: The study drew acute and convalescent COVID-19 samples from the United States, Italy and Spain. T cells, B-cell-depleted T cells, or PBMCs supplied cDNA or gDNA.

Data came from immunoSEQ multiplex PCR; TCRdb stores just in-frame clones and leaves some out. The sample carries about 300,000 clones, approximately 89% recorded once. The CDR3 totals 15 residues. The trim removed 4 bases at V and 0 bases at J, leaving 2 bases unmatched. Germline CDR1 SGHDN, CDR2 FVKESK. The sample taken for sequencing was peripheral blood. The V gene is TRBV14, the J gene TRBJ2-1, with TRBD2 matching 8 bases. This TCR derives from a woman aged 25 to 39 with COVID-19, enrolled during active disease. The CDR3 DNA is TGTGCCAGCAGCCGTAGCGGGAACTCCTACAATGAGCAGTTCTTC. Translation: CASSRSGNSYNEQFF.